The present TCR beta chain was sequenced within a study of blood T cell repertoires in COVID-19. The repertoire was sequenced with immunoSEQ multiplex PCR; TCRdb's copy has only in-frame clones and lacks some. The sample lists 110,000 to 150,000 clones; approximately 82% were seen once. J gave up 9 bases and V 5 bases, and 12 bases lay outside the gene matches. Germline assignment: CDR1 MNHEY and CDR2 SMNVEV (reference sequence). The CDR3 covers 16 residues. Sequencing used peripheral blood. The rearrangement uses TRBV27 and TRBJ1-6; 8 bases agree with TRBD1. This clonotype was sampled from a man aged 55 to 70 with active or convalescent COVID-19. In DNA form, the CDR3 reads TGTGCCAGCAGTCCTTTCCCGACAGGGGATGTTTCACCCCTCCACTTT. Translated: CASSPFPTGDVSPLHF.